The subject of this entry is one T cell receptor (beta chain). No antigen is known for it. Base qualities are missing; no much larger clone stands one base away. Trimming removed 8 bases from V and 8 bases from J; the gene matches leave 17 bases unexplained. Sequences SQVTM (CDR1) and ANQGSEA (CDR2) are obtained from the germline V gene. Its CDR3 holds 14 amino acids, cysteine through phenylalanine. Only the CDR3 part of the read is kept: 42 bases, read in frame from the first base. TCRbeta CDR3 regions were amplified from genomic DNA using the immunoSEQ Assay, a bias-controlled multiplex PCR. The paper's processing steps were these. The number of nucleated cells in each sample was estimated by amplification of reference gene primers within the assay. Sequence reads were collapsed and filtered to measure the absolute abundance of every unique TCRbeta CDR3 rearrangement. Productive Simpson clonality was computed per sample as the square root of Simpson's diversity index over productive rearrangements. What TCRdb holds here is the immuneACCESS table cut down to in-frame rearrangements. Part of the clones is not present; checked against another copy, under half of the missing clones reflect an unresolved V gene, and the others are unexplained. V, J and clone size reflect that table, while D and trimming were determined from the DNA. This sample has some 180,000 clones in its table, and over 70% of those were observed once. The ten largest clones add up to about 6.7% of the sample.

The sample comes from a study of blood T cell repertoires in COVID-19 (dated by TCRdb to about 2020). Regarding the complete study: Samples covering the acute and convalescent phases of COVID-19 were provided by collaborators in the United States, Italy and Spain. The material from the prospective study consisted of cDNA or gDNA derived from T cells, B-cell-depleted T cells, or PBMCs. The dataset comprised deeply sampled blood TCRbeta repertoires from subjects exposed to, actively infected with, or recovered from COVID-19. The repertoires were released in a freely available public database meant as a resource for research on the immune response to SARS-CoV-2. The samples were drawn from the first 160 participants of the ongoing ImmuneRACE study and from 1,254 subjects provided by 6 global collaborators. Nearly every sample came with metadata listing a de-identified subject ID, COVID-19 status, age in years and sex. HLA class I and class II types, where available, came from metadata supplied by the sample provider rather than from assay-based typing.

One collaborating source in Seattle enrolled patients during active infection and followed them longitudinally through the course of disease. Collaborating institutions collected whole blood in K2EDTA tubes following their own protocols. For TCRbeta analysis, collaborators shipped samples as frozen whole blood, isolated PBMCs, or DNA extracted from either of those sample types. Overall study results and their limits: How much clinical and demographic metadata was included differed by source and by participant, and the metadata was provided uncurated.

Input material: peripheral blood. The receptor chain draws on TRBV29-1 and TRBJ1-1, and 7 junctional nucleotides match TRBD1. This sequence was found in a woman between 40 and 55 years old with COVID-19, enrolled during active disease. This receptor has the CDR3 CSSTDRAYVFEAFF. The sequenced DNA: TGCAGCTCCACAGACAGGGCCTATGTGTTCGAAGCTTTCTTT.